This T cell receptor (beta chain) was identified during a study of regulatory T cells in long-lasting Graves disease. Whole-study findings and limits: TRBV28, TRBJ1-2 and TRBJ2-5 were favored in persistent disease.

CDR3 regions were amplified by Arm-PCR using iRepertoire HTBI primers to build TCR beta libraries. Per the original data handling: From all samples, identification returned approximately 13 TRBJ and approximately 67 TRBV segments. TCRdb analysed the multiplex PCR reads with MiXCR anew, one entry per CDR3 protein. None of the V and J calls come from the authors' own analysis; TCRdb made them. Among 350,000 to 400,000 distinct CDR3 sequences listed, around a sixth were seen once. CDR1 and CDR2 (germline): SNHLY, FYNNEI. CDR3 size: 17 residues. V was cut by 6 bases and J by 4 bases, with 23 bases left in between. Sample time point: newly diagnosed GD, antithyroid drugs for less than 3 months. There was RNA extracted from PBMCs, and the TCR library was made from it. The authors diagnosed Graves' disease using American Thyroid Association guidelines. Those enrolled as patients came out of an endocrinology department in Xi'an, China.

Notes on this clonotype: Its antigen is undetermined.

The source is a female donor with Graves disease. The sample in question was peripheral blood mononuclear cells (PBMCs), obtained at new diagnosis, from a patient treated with antithyroid drugs. The V call is TRBV2, the J call TRBJ2-3, with D possibly called TRBD1 or TRBD2 (7 bases each). Written as DNA, the CDR3 is TGTGCCAGCAGGGGTGGGATCAGGGGGGGCCGGCCAGATACGCAGTATTTT. Translation gives CASRGGIRGGRPDTQYF.